The 12 T cell receptor beta chains in this list originate from one sample, sequenced in a study of blood T cells in healthy people across ages. Alongside a J-beta primer mix, a sample-barcoded 5' primer served in a second PCR lasting about 7 to 12 cycles. In TCRdb, the 5' RACE reads were re-called with MiXCR into one record per CDR3 protein. This table holds around 1,500,000 distinct CDR3 sequences, 40% to 50% found once. The sample was blood. The receptors were sampled from a young woman in good health.

The chain combines TRBV29-1 with TRBJ1-1; TRBD1 is a possible D gene (6 bases). The CDR3 totals 15 residues. Trimming took off 0 bases at V and 7 bases at J, with 18 bases between the two ends. Looked up from germline, CDR1 is SQVTM and CDR2 is ANQGSEA. Here the CDR3 reads CSVEDFGQWAFEAFF. As DNA, the CDR3 is TGCAGCGTTGAAGATTTTGGACAGTGGGCCTTTGAAGCTTTCTTT.

This clonotype has more than one count but fewer than ten. The genes are TRBV7-8 and TRBJ2-3; D gene uncertain. Trimming left V 6 bases short and J 5 bases short, with 12 bases between. The CDR3 consists of 13 residues. Germline assignment: CDR1 SGHVS and CDR2 FQNEAQ. The CDR3 reads CASRHPIGDTQYF. The CDR3, as DNA: TGTGCCAGCAGGCACCCGATTGGAGATACGCAGTATTTT.

This CDR3 reads CSASNGLVLSEQFF. For the CDR3, the DNA is TGCAGTGCTTCTAATGGACTAGTCTTGAGTGAGCAGTTCTTC. The V gene is TRBV20-1, the J gene TRBJ2-1; 7 bases align to TRBD2. The CDR3 spans 14 residues. The J segment lost 9 bases and the V segment lost 5 bases, leaving 13 bases of the junction unmatched. Germline CDR1 reads DFQATT; CDR2 reads SNEGSKA (reference sequence).

This clonotype was detected only a few times. The V and J genes are TRBV6-6 and TRBJ1-5; TRBD1 aligns across 9 bases. V shed 7 bases and J 5 bases; nucleotides not matched to a gene: 3. This CDR3 contains 13 residues. Germline V CDR1 and CDR2: MNHNY, SVGAGI (reference sequence). The CDR3 DNA sequence: TGTGCCAGCAAACAGGGGGCCGATCAGCCCCAGCATTTT. Translation gives CASKQGADQPQHF.

This clonotype showed up just once. The V gene is TRBV27, the J gene TRBJ2-7; 13 bases fit TRBD2. Trimming took 0 bases from V and 5 from J; bases not matched to a gene: 10. CDR3 length: 18 amino acids. Germline V lookup: CDR1 MNHEY, CDR2 SMNVEV (reference sequence). In DNA, the CDR3 is TGTGCCAGCAGTTTATCGTTTAGGACTAGCGGGAGTTTCCACGAGCAGTACTTC. Translating gives CASSLSFRTSGSFHEQYF.

The J gene is TRBJ2-1, the V gene TRBV11-2; 7 bases align to TRBD1. The V gene's germline CDR1 is SGHAT and CDR2 FQNNGV. This CDR3 is 15 amino acids long. V shed 7 bases and J 4 bases; nucleotides not matched to a gene: 10. CDR3 nucleotide sequence: TGTGCCAGCAAAGAGATAAGGGGGCAATACAATGAGCAGTTCTTC. Translation: CASKEIRGQYNEQFF.

This clonotype was detected only a few times. This chain connects TRBV18 to TRBJ2-7; D uncertain. From germline, CDR1 is KGHSH and CDR2 LQKENI. Trimming took off 2 bases at V and 6 bases at J, with 11 bases between the two ends. The CDR3 extends over 13 amino acids. CDR3 in DNA: TGTGCCAGCTCACCAAGTACCCTACTCGAGCAGTACTTC. The encoded protein is CASSPSTLLEQYF. The full variable domain, its missing parts supplied by reference TRBV18 and TRBJ2-7, is NAGVMQNPRHLVRRRGQEARLRCSPMKGHSHVYWYRQLPEEGLKFMVYLQKENIIDESGMPKERFSAEFPKEGPSILRIQQVVRGDSAAYFCASSPSTLLEQYFGPGTRLTVT.

The chain has TRBV6-1 and TRBJ1-5; maybe TRBD1 (6 bases). Germline CDR1 is MNHNS and CDR2 is SASEGT. This CDR3 is built from 17 residues. V dropped 2 bases and J dropped 1 base, with 15 bases sitting between them. The CDR3 coding sequence is TGTGCCAGCAGTGAAAAGGGGGAGGGTGTGAGCAATCAGCCCCAGCATTTT. It translates to CASSEKGEGVSNQPQHF.

The CDR3 sequence is CASSFADRENEQFF. The CDR3 bases are TGTGCCAGCAGTTTTGCCGACAGGGAGAATGAGCAGTTCTTC. V and J are TRBV12-3 or TRBV12-4 and TRBJ2-1, with 7 positions matching TRBD1. Trimming at V came to 3 bases and at J to 7 bases, leaving 6 bases not matched to a gene. This CDR3 is built from 14 residues.

The genes are TRBV5-1 and TRBJ2-1; 13 positions match TRBD2. Unmatched junction bases numbered 3, after V lost 9 bases and J lost 0 bases. This CDR3 has 15 residues. Germline V gives CDR1 SGHRS, CDR2 YFSETQ. CDR3 residues: CATGLAGDSYNEQFF. CDR3 sequence (DNA): TGCGCCACCGGACTAGCGGGGGACTCCTACAATGAGCAGTTCTTC.

Only a few counts were recorded for this clonotype. The V gene is TRBV2, the J gene TRBJ2-3; D is undetermined. Per the germline V gene, CDR1 is SNHLY and CDR2 is FYNNEI. V shed 2 bases and J shed 4 bases, with 4 bases lying between them. CDR3 size: 12 residues. This chain's CDR3 is CASSELADTQYF. Here the CDR3 DNA reads TGTGCCAGCAGTGAATTAGCAGATACGCAGTATTTT.

The genes are TRBV29-1 and TRBJ2-3; possible D gene TRBD2, 6 bases. Germline V gene data show CDR1 as SQVTM and CDR2 as ANQGSEA. With 4 bases removed from V and 2 bases from J, the gap between germline ends came to 13 bases. The CDR3 runs 14 residues. CDR3 coding DNA: TGCAGCGTTGCAGGCGGGGTTCCCACAGATACGCAGTATTTT. Translated: CSVAGGVPTDTQYF.